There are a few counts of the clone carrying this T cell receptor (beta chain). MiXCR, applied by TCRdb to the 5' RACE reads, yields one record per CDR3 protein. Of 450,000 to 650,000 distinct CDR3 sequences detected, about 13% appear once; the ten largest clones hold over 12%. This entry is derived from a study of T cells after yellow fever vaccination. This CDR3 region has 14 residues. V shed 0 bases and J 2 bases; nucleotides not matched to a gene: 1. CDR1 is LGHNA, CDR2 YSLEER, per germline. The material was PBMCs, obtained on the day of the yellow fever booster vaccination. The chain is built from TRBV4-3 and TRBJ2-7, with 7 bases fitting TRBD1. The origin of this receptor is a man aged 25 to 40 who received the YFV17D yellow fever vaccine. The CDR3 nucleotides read TGCGCCAGCAGCCAAGAAGGGGGCGCCTACGAGCAGTACTTC. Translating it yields CASSQEGGAYEQYF.